This paragraph reports one T cell receptor (beta chain). MiXCR, applied by TCRdb to the RT-PCR reads, yields one record per CDR3 protein. The sample holds around 200,000 distinct CDR3 sequences; about 12% are singletons and the top ten take 25% to 35%. The source of the sample is a study of response to subunit inactivated influenza vaccine. These same data were also listed under a study on T cells expressing NK-cell markers. That investigation notes: Template switching by 5'RACE with UMIs generated the TCR beta cDNA.

The receptor's source is a man aged 45-60 years who received an inactivated influenza vaccine. Sequenced material: CD8+ T cells sorted from PBMCs, taken approximately 13 days after vaccination.

This chain's CDR3 is CASSSVYEQYF. The CDR3 DNA sequence: TGTGCCAGCAGCTCCGTCTACGAGCAGTACTTC. This chain links TRBV7-9 with TRBJ2-7; D gene unclear. Between the trimmed V and J ends, which lost 4 bases and 3 bases, there was a span of 4 bases. The V gene's germline CDR1 is SEHNR and CDR2 FQNEAQ (reference sequence). This CDR3 spans 11 amino acids.